This entry lists 3 T cell receptor beta chains sequenced from one sample in a study of intratumoral heterogeneity in liver cancer. Tumour samples came from separate, distinct regions of the hepatocellular carcinoma nodule. Produced via immunoSEQ multiplex PCR; TCRdb's table is partial and in-frame only. The sample lists about 6,200 clones, over 55% seen once, with roughly two fifths in the top ten. Material: tumor tissue, obtained before any cancer treatment. The source of these receptors is a woman between 65 and 79 years old with hepatocellular carcinoma.

V gene TRBV19 combines with J gene TRBJ1-1, with 9 bases identical to TRBD1. Germline lookup yields CDR1 LNHDA and CDR2 SQIVND (reference sequence). The CDR3 consists of 17 residues. The trim removed 7 bases at V and 0 bases at J, leaving 12 bases unmatched. CDR3 loop: CASTPGQGMAMNTEAFF. As DNA, the CDR3 is TGTGCCAGTACACCCGGACAGGGGATGGCCATGAACACTGAAGCTTTCTTT.

This clone was counted only a few times. This sequence joins TRBV25-1 and TRBJ1-1; D not resolved. Trimming left V 2 bases short and J 6 bases short, with 10 bases between. This CDR3 contains 13 residues. Germline CDR1 reads MGHDK; CDR2 reads SYGVNS. The CDR3 is CASSELLASEAFF. The CDR3 DNA sequence: TGTGCCAGCAGTGAACTTCTAGCTTCTGAAGCTTTCTTT.

V is TRBV10-3 and J is TRBJ2-2, with D uncertain. Germline-derived CDR1 and CDR2 are ENHRY and SYGVKD. V shed 0 bases and J shed 2 bases, with 10 bases lying between them. CDR3 size: 16 residues. The CDR3 loop reads CAISESWSINTGELFF. The DNA for the CDR3 is TGTGCCATCAGTGAGTCTTGGTCTATTAACACCGGGGAGCTGTTTTTT.